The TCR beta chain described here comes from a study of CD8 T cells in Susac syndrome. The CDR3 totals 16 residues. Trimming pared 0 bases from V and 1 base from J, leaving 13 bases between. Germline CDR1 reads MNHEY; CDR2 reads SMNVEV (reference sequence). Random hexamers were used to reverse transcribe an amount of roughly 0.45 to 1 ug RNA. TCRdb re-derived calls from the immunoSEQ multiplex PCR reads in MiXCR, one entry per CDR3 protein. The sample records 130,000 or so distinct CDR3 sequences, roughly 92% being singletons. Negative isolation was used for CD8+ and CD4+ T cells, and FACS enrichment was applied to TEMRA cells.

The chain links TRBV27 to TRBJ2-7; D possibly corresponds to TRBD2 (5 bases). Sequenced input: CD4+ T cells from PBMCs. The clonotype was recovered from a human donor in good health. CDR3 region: CASSLSGDIKSYEQYF. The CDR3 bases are TGTGCCAGCAGTTTATCGGGAGATATAAAATCCTACGAGCAGTACTTC.